A single T cell receptor (beta chain) is shown here with its context. Its antigen is not known. The PCR contained 60 Vbeta and 13 Jbeta primers. The table came from immunoSEQ multiplex PCR; TCRdb's copy has only in-frame clones and leaves some out. The table has about 37,000 clones, 82% seen once. Germline V gene data show CDR1 as SGHDT and CDR2 as YYEEEE. This CDR3 region has 13 residues. This sample was included in a study of cytomegalovirus exposure and HLA in healthy donors. The study, taken as a whole, reports: Listed as cytomegalovirus-associated were roughly 180 TCR beta chains. Later on, a genetic analysis was performed. It linked a missense variant in DCLRE1C with V- and J-gene trimming of TCR beta. In a later analysis, at a false discovery rate of 0.05, roughly 17,000 TCR beta sequences matched HLA alleles.

The sequence was collected from a woman aged 18 to 35 in good health and CMV-seropositive. The rearrangement joins TRBV5-6 to TRBJ2-5, with D possibly being TRBD2 (5 bases). The DNA end lines up better with TRBJ2-7; the J call may be wrong. Source material: PBMCs. The CDR3 nucleotides are TGTGCCAGCAGCTTACGTCTAGCAAGCGAGCAGTACTTC. It translates to CASSLRLASEQYF.